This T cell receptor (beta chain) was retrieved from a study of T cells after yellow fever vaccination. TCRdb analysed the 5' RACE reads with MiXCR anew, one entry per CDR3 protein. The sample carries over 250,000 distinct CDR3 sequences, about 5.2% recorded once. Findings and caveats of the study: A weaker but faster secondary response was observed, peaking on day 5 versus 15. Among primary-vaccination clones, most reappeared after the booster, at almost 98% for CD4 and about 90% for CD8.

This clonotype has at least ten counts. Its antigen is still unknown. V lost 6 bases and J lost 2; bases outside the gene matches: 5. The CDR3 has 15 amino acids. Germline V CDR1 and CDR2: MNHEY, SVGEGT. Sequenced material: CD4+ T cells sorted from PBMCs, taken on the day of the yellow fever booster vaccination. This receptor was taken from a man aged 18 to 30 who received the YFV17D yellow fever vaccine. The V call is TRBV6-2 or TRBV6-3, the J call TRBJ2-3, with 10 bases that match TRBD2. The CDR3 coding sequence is TGTGCCAGCAGCCCGGGACTAGCGTTCACAGATACGCAGTATTTT. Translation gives CASSPGLAFTDTQYF.